This TCR beta chain appears in the sequencing data of a study of post-analysis software for immune sequencing data. Findings of the study overall: Normalized Chao1 diversity in multiple sclerosis patients fell significantly below that of controls. With TRBV5-6, TRBV5-1 and TRBV20-1 included, five TRBV segments were more frequent in patients than in controls. Samples sharing a preparation batch grouped tightly together when assessed by F measure.

Germline lookup yields CDR1 PRHDT and CDR2 FYEKMQ (reference sequence). V was shortened by 2 bases and J by 3 bases, with 11 bases between the two germline ends. The CDR3 is 14 amino acids. For this clonotype: Its antigen is unidentified.

Unique molecular identifiers tagged the TCR beta cDNA libraries. T cells numbering about 0.9 to 10 million yielded cDNA molecules that totaled some 500,000. TCRdb analysed the PCR reads with MiXCR anew, one entry per CDR3 protein. The sample includes roughly 620,000 distinct CDR3 sequences, about 40% of them seen just once. The sequence derives from a girl under 18 with multiple sclerosis. Sequencing input: blood. The rearrangement uses TRBV13 and TRBJ2-7; D gene uncertain. DNA for the CDR3: TGTGCCAGCAGCTTATACGGTTACCTCTACGAGCAGTACTTC. Its translation: CASSLYGYLYEQYF.